Sequencing of this T cell receptor (beta chain) was carried out in a study of monozygotic twins with inflammatory bowel disease. Whole-study findings and limits: Similarity of repertoires did not differ between concordant and discordant twins, possibly from limited power. Repertoires of patients may have been made more variable by differing immunosuppressive treatments.

This clonotype counts as medium-sized by frequency. Its antigen is currently unknown. The CDR3 runs to 11 residues. In germline, CDR1 is SGHRS, CDR2 YFSETQ. TCRdb reprocessed the 5' RACE reads and stores each CDR3 protein as one record, lacking DNA. The table lists 150,000 to 200,000 distinct CDR3 sequences. The rearrangement links TRBV5-1 to TRBJ2-7. Sequencing used blood. The source of this sequence is a human donor with ulcerative colitis or Crohn's disease, or a healthy co-twin of an affected twin (not recorded which). CDR3 loop: CASSLGYEQYF.